This entry describes one T cell receptor (beta chain). This entry belongs to a study of human T cells and chemical hapten exposure. Turning to the study itself: Patch tests applied 0.01% DPC to the upper back and were scored after 6 days. Variability of per-sample TCR yields stemmed mainly from small differences in pooled library volume.

One entry per CDR3 protein, called by TCRdb with MiXCR from the RACE reads. The sample yields fewer than 300,000 distinct CDR3 sequences, almost 8% seen once. Germline CDR1 reads SGHTA; CDR2 reads FQGNSA. The V gene lost 2 bases and the J gene lost 3 bases, with 13 bases spanning the gap. The CDR3 has 15 amino acids. The time point was: pre-sensitization, week 0. Treatment specified: therapeutic diphenylcyclopropenone sensitization with weekly scalp DPC. Specimen: whole blood, collected in connection with sensitization to the hapten diphenylcyclopropenone (DPC). This clonotype originated in a man aged 18-30 years with alopecia areata. Some clones in this sample may be carry-over from other donors' samples. The chain links TRBV7-2 to TRBJ1-1, with D perhaps matching TRBD1 (5 bases). The CDR3 DNA is TGTGCCAGCAGCTTAAGTTGGGGCGCCGACACTGAAGCTTTCTTT. Amino acids: CASSLSWGADTEAFF.